This is a list of T cell receptor beta chains from one sample in a study of control samples from healthy donors and cancer patients. Libraries were prepared by immunoSEQ multiplex PCR; TCRdb keeps only in-frame clonotypes and omits some of them. The sample consists of about 250,000 clones, around 80% of them appearing once. Material: PBMCs. These receptors all stem from a woman aged 55-69 years with lung cancer. The CDR3 runs from the conserved cysteine through the conserved F or W. D genes are given only for firm matches. A clone size is listed for some rows: how often the clone was seen (once, few, many), or a class if it is expanded.

d_call | clone_size | j_call | v_call | cdr3_nt | cdr3_aa
TRBD1 | - | TRBJ1-4 | TRBV28 | TGTGCCACCGAAGCCCCACAGGGGGCGAGCGAAAAACTGTTTTTT | CATEAPQGASEKLFF
- | - | TRBJ1-1 | TRBV7-3 | TGTGCCAGCAGCCCGGCTCAGGGAACTGAAGCTTTCTTT | CASSPAQGTEAFF
- | once | TRBJ2-1 | TRBV27 | TGTGCCAGCAGGCTAGCGCAATACAATGAGCAGTTCTTC | CASRLAQYNEQFF
- | - | TRBJ2-3 | TRBV5-8 | TGTGCCAGCAGCCCGGCCGGCCGAGGACGGGAAAGTACGCAGTATTTT | CASSPAGRGRESTQYF
TRBD1 | - | TRBJ1-2 | TRBV20-1 | TGCAGTGCTAGTAAGACAGGGGATAGTCGGCAGCTTGGCTACACCTTC | CSASKTGDSRQLGYTF
TRBD1 | - | TRBJ2-3 | TRBV29-1 | TGCAGCGTCGACCGGGACAGGGGGCGGTTAGATACGCAGTATTTT | CSVDRDRGRLDTQYF
- | - | TRBJ2-1 | TRBV2 | TGTGCCAGCAGGAGAGGGGGGCCCTCCTACAATGAGCAGTTCTTC | CASRRGGPSYNEQFF
- | - | TRBJ2-7 | TRBV6-6 | TGTGCCAGCAGTTTCCCCGGGACGGGCCGCTACGAGCAGTACTTC | CASSFPGTGRYEQYF
- | few | TRBJ1-3 | TRBV20-1 | TGCAGTGCTACCCGGGGGAACACCATATATTTT | CSATRGNTIYF
- | - | TRBJ2-1 | TRBV6-5 | TGTGCCAGCAGTTACGGGGGCGGGGAGGAGCAGTTCTTC | CASSYGGGEEQFF
- | once | TRBJ1-1 | TRBV5-1 | TGCGCCAGCAGCGAAAATACGGTCCTGGGGGCTGAAGCTTTCTTT | CASSENTVLGAEAFF
- | few | TRBJ2-2 | TRBV2 | TGTGCCAGCAGTGAAGCTATACCCCGCGGGGAGCTGTTTTTT | CASSEAIPRGELFF
- | - | TRBJ1-5 | TRBV5-1 | TGCGCCAGCAGCTTGGCGGGTATGGGGAATCAGCCCCAGCATTTT | CASSLAGMGNQPQHF
- | - | TRBJ1-5 | TRBV29-1 | TGCAGCGGTTATAGCAATCAGCCCCAGCATTTT | CSGYSNQPQHF
TRBD1 | - | TRBJ1-4 | TRBV18 | TGTGCCAGCTCACCCGAGACAGGGAGACTGTTTTTT | CASSPETGRLFF
- | - | TRBJ1-3 | TRBV19 | TGTGCCAGTGCTCCGCGGGGATTCGCTGGAAACACCATATATTTT | CASAPRGFAGNTIYF
TRBD1 | - | TRBJ1-1 | TRBV6-5 | TGTGCCAGCATCGAGGGGGCGAACACTGAAGCTTTCTTT | CASIEGANTEAFF
- | - | TRBJ2-3 | TRBV5-1 | TGCGCCAGCAGCCCTGACGGAGATACGCAGTATTTT | CASSPDGDTQYF
- | - | TRBJ2-7 | TRBV28 | TGTGCCAGCAGTCCCGGGGGCGGATACGAGCAGTACTTC | CASSPGGGYEQYF